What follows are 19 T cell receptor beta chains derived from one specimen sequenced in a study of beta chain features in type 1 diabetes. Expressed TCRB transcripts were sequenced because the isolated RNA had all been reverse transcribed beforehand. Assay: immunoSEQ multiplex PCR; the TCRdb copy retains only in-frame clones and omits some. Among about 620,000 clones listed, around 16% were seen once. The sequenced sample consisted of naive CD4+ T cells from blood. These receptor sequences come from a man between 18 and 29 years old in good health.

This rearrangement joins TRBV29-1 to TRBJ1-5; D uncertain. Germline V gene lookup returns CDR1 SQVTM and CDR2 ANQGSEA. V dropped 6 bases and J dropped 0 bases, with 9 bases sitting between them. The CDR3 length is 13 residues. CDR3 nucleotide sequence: TGCAGCGTGGGGATATATAGCAATCAGCCCCAGCATTTT. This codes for CSVGIYSNQPQHF.

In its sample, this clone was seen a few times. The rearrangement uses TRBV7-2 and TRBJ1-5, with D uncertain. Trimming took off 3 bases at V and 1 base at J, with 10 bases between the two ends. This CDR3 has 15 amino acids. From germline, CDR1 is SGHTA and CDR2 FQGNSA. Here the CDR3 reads CASSLSGLSNQPQHF. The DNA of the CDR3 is TGTGCCAGCAGCTTGTCGGGTCTCAGCAATCAGCCCCAGCATTTT.

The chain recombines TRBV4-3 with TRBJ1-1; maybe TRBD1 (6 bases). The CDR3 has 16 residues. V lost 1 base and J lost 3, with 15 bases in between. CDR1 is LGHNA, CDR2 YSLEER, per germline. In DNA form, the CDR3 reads TGCGCCAGCAGCCAAGCCCTGGCAACAGGGTACACTGAAGCTTTCTTT. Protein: CASSQALATGYTEAFF.

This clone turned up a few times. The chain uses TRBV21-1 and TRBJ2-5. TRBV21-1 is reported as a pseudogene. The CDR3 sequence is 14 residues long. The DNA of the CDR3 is TGTGCCAGCGAGGGGCGTTGGGTTAAAGAGACCCAGTACTTC. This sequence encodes CASEGRWVKETQYF.

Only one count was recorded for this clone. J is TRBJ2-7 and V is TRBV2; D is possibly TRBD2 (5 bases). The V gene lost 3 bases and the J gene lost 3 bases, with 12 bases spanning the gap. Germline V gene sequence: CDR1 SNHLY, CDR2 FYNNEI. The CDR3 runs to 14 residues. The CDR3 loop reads CASSDRAGHYEQYF. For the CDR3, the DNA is TGTGCCAGCAGTGATAGGGCGGGCCACTACGAGCAGTACTTC.

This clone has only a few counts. CDR3 sequence reads: CASSSGQKNTEAFF. The CDR3 nucleotides read TGTGCCAGCAGTTCCGGACAGAAGAACACTGAAGCTTTCTTT. The V call is TRBV27, the J call TRBJ1-1; weak D call: TRBD1 (6 bases). The CDR3 length is 14 residues. Germline V gene lookup returns CDR1 MNHEY and CDR2 SMNVEV (reference sequence). The ends were cut back, 4 bases at V and 1 base at J, with 10 bases in the middle.

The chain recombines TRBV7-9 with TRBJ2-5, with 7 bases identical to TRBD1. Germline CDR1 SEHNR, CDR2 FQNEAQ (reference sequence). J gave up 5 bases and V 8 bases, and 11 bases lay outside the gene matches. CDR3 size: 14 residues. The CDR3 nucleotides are TGTGCCAGCGGTACAGGGGCGACGCGGGAGACCCAGTACTTC. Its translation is CASGTGATRETQYF.

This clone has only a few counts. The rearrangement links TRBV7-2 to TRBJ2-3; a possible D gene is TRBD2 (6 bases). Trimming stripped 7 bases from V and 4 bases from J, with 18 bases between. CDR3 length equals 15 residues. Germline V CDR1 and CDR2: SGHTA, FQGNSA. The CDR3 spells CASNGGDRRADTQYF. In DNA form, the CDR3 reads TGTGCCAGCAATGGAGGGGATCGAAGGGCAGATACGCAGTATTTT.

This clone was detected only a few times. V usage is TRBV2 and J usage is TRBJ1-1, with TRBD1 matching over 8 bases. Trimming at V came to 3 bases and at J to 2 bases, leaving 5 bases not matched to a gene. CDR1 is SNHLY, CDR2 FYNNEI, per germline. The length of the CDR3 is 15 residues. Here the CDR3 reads CASSDIGTGNTEAFF. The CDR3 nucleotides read TGTGCCAGCAGTGACATCGGGACAGGCAACACTGAAGCTTTCTTT.

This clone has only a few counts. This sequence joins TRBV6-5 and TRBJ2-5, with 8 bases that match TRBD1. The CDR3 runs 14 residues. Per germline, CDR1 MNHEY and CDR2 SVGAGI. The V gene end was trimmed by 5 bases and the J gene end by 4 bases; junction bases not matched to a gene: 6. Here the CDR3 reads CASSASGGVETQYF. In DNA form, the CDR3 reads TGTGCCAGCAGTGCATCAGGGGGCGTAGAGACCCAGTACTTC.

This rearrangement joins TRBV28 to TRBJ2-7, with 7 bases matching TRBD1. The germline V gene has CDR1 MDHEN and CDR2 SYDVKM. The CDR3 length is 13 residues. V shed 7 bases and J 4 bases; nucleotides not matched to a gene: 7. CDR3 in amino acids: CASTPLDRYEQYF. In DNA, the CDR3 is TGTGCCAGCACCCCCCTGGACAGGTACGAGCAGTACTTC.

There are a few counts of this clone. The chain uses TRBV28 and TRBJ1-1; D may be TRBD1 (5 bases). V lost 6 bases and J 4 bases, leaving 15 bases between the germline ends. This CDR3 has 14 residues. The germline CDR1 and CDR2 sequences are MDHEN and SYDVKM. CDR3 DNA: TGTGCCAGCAGCTCCCCGGGGCGGGTCACTGAAGCTTTCTTT. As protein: CASSSPGRVTEAFF.

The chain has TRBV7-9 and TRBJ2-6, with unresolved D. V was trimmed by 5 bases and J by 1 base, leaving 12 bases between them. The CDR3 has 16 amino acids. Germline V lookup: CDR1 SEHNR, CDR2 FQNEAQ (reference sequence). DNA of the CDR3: TGTGCCAGCAGCGTCTCGACATTGTCTGGGGCCAACGTCCTGACTTTC. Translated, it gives CASSVSTLSGANVLTF. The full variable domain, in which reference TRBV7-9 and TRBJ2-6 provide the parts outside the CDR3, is DTGVSQNPRHKITKRGQNVTFRCDPISEHNRLYWYRQTLGQGPEFLTYFQNEAQLEKSRLLSDRFSAERPKGSFSTLEIQRTEQGDSAMYLCASSVSTLSGANVLTFGAGSRLTVL.

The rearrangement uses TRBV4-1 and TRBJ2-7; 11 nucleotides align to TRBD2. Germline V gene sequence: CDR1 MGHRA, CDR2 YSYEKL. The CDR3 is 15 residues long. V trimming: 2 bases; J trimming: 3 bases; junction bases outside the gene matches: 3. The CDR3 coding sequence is TGCGCCAGCAGCCAAACTAGCGGGAGCGTCTACGAGCAGTACTTC. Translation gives CASSQTSGSVYEQYF.

The CDR3 is CASSWRTLLTDTQYF. DNA for the CDR3: TGCGCCAGCAGCTGGCGGACTCTCCTCACAGATACGCAGTATTTT. V and J are TRBV5-1 and TRBJ2-3; tentatively, D is TRBD2 (5 bases). Between the trimmed V and J ends, which lost 3 bases and 2 bases, there was a span of 13 bases. The germline CDR1 and CDR2 sequences are SGHRS and YFSETQ. CDR3 length equals 15 residues.

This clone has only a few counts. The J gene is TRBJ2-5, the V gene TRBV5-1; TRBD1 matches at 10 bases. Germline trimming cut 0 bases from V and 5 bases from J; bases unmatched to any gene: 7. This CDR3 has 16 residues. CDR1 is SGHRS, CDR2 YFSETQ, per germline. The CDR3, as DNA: TGCGCCAGCAGCTTGGCCCTGACAGGGGGCCTTGAGACCCAGTACTTC. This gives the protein CASSLALTGGLETQYF.

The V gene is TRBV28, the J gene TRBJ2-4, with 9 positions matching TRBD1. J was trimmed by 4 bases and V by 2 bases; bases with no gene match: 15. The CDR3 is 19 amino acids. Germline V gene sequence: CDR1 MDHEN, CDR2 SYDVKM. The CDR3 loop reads CASSLGDRATPSGKNIQYF. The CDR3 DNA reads TGTGCCAGCAGTTTAGGGGACAGGGCCACCCCTAGTGGGAAAAACATTCAGTACTTC.

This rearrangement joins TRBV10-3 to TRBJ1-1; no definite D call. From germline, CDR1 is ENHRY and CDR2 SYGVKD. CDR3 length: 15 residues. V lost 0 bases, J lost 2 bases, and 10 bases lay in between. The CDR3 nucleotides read TGTGCCATCAGTGAGTCGGGCGGTGTTAACACTGAAGCTTTCTTT. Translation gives CAISESGGVNTEAFF.

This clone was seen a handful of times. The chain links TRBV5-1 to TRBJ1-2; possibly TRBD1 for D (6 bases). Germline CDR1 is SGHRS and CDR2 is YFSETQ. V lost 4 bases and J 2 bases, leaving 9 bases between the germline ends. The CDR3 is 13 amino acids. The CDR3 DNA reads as TGCGCCAGCAGCCCCGGACAGAACTATGGCTACACCTTC. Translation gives CASSPGQNYGYTF.